These 3 T cell receptor beta chains originate from one sample sequenced in a study of shared clonotypes between healthy human individuals (dated by TCRdb to between 2020 and 2021). Libraries were made using the immunoSEQ multiplex PCR assay. TCRdb took this table from immuneACCESS and kept in-frame rearrangements with V and J called. Such tables lack part of the clones; where checked against another copy, unresolved V genes explain under half of the gap, and the rest is unexplained. The sample has roughly 1,500,000 clones on record, 95% to 99% of them singletons. The ten largest clonotypes hold 0.4% to 0.55% of the sample. Source material: naive CD4+ T cells sorted from blood. In light of the paper, this sample's cell subset or site label describes: CD45RA+ positively selected. The receptors here all came from a man younger than 40 in good health.

The genes are TRBV5-6 and TRBJ2-7; D not resolved. Looked up from germline, CDR1 is SGHDT and CDR2 is YYEEEE. The CDR3 has 16 amino acids. Trimming took 2 bases from V and 4 from J, leaving 19 bases between them. In nucleotides, the CDR3 is TGTGCCAGCAGCTTTAATATGGTCAGCAGACCTTACGAGCAGTACTTC. The encoded protein is CASSFNMVSRPYEQYF.

The genes are TRBV19 and TRBJ1-2; D ambiguous. The CDR3 has 15 residues. The V gene's germline CDR1 is LNHDA and CDR2 SQIVND (reference sequence). Trimming shortened V by 3 bases and J by 0 bases, and 11 bases separated the two germline ends. CDR3 sequence: CASSMLQVANYGYTF. CDR3 nucleotide sequence: TGTGCCAGTAGTATGTTGCAGGTGGCTAACTATGGCTACACCTTC.

The chain links TRBV6-5 to TRBJ1-5, with no clear D. The CDR3 contains 13 residues. Germline V gene lookup returns CDR1 MNHEY and CDR2 SVGAGI. V lost 4 bases, J lost 9 bases, and 13 bases lay in between. DNA of the CDR3: TGTGCCAGCAGTTTTACGGGGTCGATGCCCCAGCATTTT. Amino acids: CASSFTGSMPQHF.